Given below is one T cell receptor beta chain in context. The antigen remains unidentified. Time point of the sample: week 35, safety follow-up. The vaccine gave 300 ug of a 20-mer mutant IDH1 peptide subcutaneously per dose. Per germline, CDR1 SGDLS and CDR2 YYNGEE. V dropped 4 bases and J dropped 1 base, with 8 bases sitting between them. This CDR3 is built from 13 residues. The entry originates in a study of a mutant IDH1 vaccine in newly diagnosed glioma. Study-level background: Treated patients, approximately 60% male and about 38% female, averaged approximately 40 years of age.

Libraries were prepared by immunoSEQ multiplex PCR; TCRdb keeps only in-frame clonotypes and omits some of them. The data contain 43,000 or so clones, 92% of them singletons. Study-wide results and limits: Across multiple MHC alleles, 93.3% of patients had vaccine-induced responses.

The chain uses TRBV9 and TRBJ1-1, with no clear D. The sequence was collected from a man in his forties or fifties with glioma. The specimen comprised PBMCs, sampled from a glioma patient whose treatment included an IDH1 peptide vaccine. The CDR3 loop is CASSRRGNTEAFF. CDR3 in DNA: TGTGCCAGCAGCCGTCGAGGGAACACTGAAGCTTTCTTT.